The 2 T cell receptor beta chains reported below all come from one sample, sequenced in a study of regulatory T cells in long-lasting Graves disease. As for time point: persistent/refractory GD, antithyroid drugs over 5 years with positive TRAb. Preparation of the TCR library used RNA extracted from PBMCs. Both iRepertoire HTBI primers and Arm-PCR of CDR3 regions were used to build the TCR beta libraries. TCRdb independently ran MiXCR on the multiplex PCR reads; one entry per CDR3 protein. This sample has around 460,000 distinct CDR3 sequences, with approximately 23% found just once. This sample comprised peripheral blood mononuclear cells (PBMCs), obtained when the disease was refractory, from a patient treated with antithyroid drugs. The receptors shown here come from a female donor with Graves disease.

The chain uses TRBV2 and TRBJ2-7; TRBD2 might be the D (7 bases). The germline CDR1 and CDR2 sequences are SNHLY and FYNNEI. The CDR3 has 16 amino acids. Trimming took off 6 bases at V and 6 bases at J, with 24 bases between the two ends. In DNA form, the CDR3 reads TGTGCCAGCAGCCCAAGTCCGGGGGGCGCCCCCCTCGAGCAGTACTTC. Translation gives CASSPSPGGAPLEQYF.

This clonotype turned up a few times. The CDR3 region has the DNA TGTGCCAGCAGTGACCGGGGCAGGGTCTACGAGCAGTACTTC. Protein: CASSDRGRVYEQYF. The chain has TRBV12-3 or TRBV12-4 and TRBJ2-7; D may correspond to TRBD1 or TRBD2 (5 bases each). Trimming stripped 5 bases from V and 3 bases from J, with 14 bases between. The CDR3 runs 14 residues.